This T cell receptor (beta chain) is from a study of cytomegalovirus exposure and HLA in healthy donors. Study background: Unique TCR beta sequences numbering approximately 100 million came from approximately 180 million T cells in an earlier analysis.

Both 60 Vbeta primers and 13 Jbeta primers went into the PCR. The table came from immunoSEQ multiplex PCR; TCRdb's copy has only in-frame clones and leaves some out. The table has around 100,000 clones, roughly 78% seen once. This CDR3 is 12 amino acids long. Trimming took off 0 bases at V and 6 bases at J, with 7 bases between the two ends. Per the germline V gene, CDR1 is SGDLS and CDR2 is YYNGEE. Sequencing was carried out using PBMCs. V usage is TRBV9 and J usage is TRBJ2-7; D unclear. The sequence was collected from a male donor in good health and CMV-seropositive. The CDR3 coding sequence is TGTGCCAGCAGCGTAGGAAGTAGCGAGCAGTACTTC. Protein product: CASSVGSSEQYF.